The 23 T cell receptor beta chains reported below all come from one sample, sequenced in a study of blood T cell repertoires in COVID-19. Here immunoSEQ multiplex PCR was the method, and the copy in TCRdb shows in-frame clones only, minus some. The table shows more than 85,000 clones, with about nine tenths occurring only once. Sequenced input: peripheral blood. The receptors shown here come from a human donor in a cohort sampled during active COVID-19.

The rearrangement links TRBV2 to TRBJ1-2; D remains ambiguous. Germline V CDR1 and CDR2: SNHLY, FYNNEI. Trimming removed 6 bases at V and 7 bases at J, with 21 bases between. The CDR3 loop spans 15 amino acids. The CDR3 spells CASSSDGGSYVGYTF. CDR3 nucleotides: TGTGCCAGCAGCAGCGACGGAGGCTCGTACGTTGGCTACACCTTC.

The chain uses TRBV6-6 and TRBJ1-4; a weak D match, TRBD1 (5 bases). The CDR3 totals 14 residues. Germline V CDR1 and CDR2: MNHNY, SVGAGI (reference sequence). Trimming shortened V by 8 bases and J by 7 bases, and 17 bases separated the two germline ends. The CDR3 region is CASRQGYGGEKLFF. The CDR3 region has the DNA TGTGCCAGCCGTCAAGGGTACGGGGGTGAAAAACTGTTTTTT.

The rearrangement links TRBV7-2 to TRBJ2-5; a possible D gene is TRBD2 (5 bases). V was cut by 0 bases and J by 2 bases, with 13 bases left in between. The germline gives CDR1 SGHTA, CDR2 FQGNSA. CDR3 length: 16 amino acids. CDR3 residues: CASSLAGGPRQETQYF. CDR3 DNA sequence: TGTGCCAGCAGCTTAGCGGGCGGGCCGCGACAAGAGACCCAGTACTTC.

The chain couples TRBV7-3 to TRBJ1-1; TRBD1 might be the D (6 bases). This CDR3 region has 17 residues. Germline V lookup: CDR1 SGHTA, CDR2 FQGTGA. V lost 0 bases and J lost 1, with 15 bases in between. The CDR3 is CASSLTPVLGGNTEAFF. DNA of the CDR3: TGTGCCAGCAGCTTAACCCCAGTGTTAGGGGGGAACACTGAAGCTTTCTTT.

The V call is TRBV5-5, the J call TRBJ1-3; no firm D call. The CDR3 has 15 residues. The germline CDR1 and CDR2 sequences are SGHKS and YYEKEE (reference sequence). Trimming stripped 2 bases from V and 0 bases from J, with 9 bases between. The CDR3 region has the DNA TGTGCCAGCAGCTTTACAGCTTCCTCTGGAAACACCATATATTTT. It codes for CASSFTASSGNTIYF. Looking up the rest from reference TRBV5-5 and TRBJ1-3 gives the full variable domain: DAGVTQSPTHLIKTRGQQVTLRCSPISGHKSVSWYQQVLGQGPQFIFQYYEKEERGRGNFPDRFSARQFPNYSSELNVNALLLGDSALYLCASSFTASSGNTIYFGEGSWLTVV.

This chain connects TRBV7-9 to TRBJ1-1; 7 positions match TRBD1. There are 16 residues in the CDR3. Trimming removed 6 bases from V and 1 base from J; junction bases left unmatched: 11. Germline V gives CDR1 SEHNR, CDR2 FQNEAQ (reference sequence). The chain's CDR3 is CASRLAPTGENTEAFF. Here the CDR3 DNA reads TGTGCCAGCAGACTAGCCCCCACAGGGGAGAACACTGAAGCTTTCTTT. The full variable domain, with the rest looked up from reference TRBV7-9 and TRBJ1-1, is DTGVSQNPRHKITKRGQNVTFRCDPISEHNRLYWYRQTLGQGPEFLTYFQNEAQLEKSRLLSDRFSAERPKGSFSTLEIQRTEQGDSAMYLCASRLAPTGENTEAFFGQGTRLTVV.

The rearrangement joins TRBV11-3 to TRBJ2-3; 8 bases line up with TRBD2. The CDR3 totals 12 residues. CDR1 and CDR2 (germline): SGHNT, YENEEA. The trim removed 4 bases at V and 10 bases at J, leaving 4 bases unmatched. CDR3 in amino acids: CASSSGLEAQYF. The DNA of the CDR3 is TGTGCCAGCAGCTCGGGACTAGAGGCGCAGTATTTT.

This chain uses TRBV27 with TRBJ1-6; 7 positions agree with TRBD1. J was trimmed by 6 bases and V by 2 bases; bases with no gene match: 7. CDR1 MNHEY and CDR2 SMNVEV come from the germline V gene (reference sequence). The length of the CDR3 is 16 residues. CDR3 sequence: CASSLRRAGGNSPLHF. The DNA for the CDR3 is TGTGCCAGCAGTTTAAGACGGGCAGGGGGTAATTCACCCCTCCACTTT.

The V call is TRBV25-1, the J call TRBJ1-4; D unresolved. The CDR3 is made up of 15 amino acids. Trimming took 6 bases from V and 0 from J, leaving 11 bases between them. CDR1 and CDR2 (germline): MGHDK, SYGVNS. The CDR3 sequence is CASSENFATNEKLFF. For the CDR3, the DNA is TGTGCCAGCAGCGAAAATTTCGCAACTAATGAAAAACTGTTTTTT.

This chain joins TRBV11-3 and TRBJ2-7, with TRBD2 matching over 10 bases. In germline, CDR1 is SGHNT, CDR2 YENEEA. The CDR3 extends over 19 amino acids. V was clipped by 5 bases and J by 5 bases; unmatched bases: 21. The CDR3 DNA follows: TGTGCCAGCAGCCCATATGGCAGCGGGGGGGCCTCAGGTCTCCACGAGCAGTACTTC. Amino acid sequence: CASSPYGSGGASGLHEQYF.

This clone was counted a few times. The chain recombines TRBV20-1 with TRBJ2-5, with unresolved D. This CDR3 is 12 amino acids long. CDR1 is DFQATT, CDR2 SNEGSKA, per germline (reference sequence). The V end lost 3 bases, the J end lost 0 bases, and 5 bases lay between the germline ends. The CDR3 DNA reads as TGCAGTGCTAGTGCGTACCAAGAGACCCAGTACTTC. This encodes CSASAYQETQYF.

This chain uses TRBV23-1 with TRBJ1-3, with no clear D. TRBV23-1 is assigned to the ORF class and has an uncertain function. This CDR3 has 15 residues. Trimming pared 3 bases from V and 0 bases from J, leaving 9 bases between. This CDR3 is CASSQEPGSGNTIYF. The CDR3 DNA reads TGCGCCAGCAGTCAGGAGCCGGGCTCTGGAAACACCATATATTTT.

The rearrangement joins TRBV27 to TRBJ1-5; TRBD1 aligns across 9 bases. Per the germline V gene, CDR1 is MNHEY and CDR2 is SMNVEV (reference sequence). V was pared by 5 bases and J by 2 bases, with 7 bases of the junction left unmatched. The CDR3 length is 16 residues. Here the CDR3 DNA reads TGTGCCAGCAGTAGTCACAGGGGGCTCGGCAATCAGCCCCAGCATTTT. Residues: CASSSHRGLGNQPQHF.

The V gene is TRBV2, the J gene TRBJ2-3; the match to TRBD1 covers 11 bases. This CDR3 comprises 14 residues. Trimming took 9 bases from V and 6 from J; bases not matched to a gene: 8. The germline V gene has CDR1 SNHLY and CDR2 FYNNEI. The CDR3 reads CARSWDRGMDTQYF. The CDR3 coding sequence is TGTGCCAGGTCCTGGGACAGGGGGATGGATACGCAGTATTTT.

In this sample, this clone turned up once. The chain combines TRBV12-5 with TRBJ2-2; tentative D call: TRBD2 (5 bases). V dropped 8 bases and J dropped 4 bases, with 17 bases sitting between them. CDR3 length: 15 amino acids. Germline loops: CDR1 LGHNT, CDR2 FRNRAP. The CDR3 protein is CASSKEETFTGELFF. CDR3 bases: TGTGCTAGTTCCAAGGAGGAGACCTTCACCGGGGAGCTGTTTTTT.

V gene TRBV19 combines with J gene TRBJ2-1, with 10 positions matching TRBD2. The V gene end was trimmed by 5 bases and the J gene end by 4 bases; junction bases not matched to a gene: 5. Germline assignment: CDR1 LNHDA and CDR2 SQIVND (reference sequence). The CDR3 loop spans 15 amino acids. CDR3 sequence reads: CASSQTSGYYNEQFF. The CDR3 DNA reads TGTGCCAGTAGTCAGACTAGCGGGTATTACAATGAGCAGTTCTTC.

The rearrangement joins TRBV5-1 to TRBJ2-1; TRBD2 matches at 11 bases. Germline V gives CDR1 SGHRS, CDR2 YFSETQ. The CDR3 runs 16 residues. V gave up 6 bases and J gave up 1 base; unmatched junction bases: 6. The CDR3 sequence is CASTPTSGASYNEQFF. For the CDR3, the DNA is TGCGCCAGCACCCCGACTAGCGGGGCTTCCTACAATGAGCAGTTCTTC. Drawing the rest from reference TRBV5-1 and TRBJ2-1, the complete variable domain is KAGVTQTPRYLIKTRGQQVTLSCSPISGHRSVSWYQQTPGQGLQFLFEYFSETQRNKGNFPGRFSGRQFSNSRSEMNVSTLELGDSALYLCASTPTSGASYNEQFFGPGTRLTVL.

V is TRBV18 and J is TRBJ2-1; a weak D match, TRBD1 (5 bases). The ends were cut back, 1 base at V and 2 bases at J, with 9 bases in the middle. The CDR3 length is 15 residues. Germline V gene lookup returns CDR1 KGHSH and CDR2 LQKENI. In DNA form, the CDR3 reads TGTGCCAGCTCACCACTCCAGGGAACCTACAATGAGCAGTTCTTC. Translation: CASSPLQGTYNEQFF.

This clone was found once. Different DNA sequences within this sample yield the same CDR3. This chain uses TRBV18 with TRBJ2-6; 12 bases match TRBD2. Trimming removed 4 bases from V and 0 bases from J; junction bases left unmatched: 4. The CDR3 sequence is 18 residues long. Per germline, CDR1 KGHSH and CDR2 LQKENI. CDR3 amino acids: CASSLGLAGTSGANVLTF. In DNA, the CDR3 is TGTGCCAGCTCACTAGGACTAGCGGGGACCTCTGGGGCCAACGTCCTGACTTTC.

The CDR3 is CASSALGTTVGGELFF. Here the CDR3 DNA reads TGCGCCAGCAGCGCCCTTGGGACAACGGTTGGTGGGGAGCTGTTTTTT. V gene TRBV5-1 combines with J gene TRBJ2-2; maybe TRBD1 (6 bases). CDR3 size: 16 residues. V gave up 4 bases and J gave up 8 bases, with 21 bases separating them. Germline CDR1 is SGHRS and CDR2 is YFSETQ.

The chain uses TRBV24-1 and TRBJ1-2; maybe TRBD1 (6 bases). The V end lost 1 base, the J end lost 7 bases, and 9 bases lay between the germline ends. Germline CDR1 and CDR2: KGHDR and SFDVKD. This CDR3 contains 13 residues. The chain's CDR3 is CATSDFGTSGYTF. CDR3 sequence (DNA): TGTGCCACCAGTGATTTCGGGACATCTGGCTACACCTTC.

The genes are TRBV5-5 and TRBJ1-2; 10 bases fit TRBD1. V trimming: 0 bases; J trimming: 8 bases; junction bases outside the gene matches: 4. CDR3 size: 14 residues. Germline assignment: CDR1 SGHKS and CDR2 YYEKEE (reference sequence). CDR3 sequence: CASSLASTGGGYTF. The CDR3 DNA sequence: TGTGCCAGCAGCTTGGCCTCGACAGGGGGCGGCTACACCTTC.

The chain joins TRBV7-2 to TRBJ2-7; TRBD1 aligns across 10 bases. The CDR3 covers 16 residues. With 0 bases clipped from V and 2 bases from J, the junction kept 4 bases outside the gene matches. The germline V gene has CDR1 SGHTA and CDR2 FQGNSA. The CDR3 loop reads CASSLASGTGAYEQYF. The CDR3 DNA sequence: TGTGCCAGCAGCTTAGCGTCCGGGACAGGGGCCTACGAGCAGTACTTC. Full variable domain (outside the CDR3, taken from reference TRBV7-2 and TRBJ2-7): GAGVSQSPSNKVTEKGKDVELRCDPISGHTALYWYRQSLGQGLEFLIYFQGNSAPDKSGLPSDRFSAERTGGSVSTLTIQRTQQEDSAVYLCASSLASGTGAYEQYFGPGTRLTVT.